Detailed here is one T cell receptor beta chain. No antigen is known for it. V trimming: 1 base; J trimming: 3 bases; junction bases outside the gene matches: 9. The germline gives CDR1 SGHRS, CDR2 YFSETQ. CDR3 length equals 17 residues. Conversion of TCR transcripts into cDNA relied on 5'RACE template switching, which added a universal primer site and UMIs. TCRdb reprocessed the 5' RACE reads via MiXCR and lists one record per CDR3 protein. The sample records some 320,000 distinct CDR3 sequences, around a tenth being singletons. The data stem from a study of T cells after yellow fever vaccination. Study observations and caveats: Boosting was followed by the reappearance of most primary-vaccination clones (less than 98% CD4, about 88% CD8).

The receptor's source is a man aged 18 to 29 who received the YFV17D yellow fever vaccine. The source material was CD4+ T cells sorted from PBMCs, sampled 45 days after the yellow fever booster vaccination. The rearrangement links TRBV5-1 to TRBJ2-3; TRBD2 agrees at 9 bases. CDR3 region: CASSLTILAGGTDTQYF. The CDR3 DNA is TGCGCCAGCAGCTTGACTATACTAGCGGGTGGAACAGATACGCAGTATTTT.